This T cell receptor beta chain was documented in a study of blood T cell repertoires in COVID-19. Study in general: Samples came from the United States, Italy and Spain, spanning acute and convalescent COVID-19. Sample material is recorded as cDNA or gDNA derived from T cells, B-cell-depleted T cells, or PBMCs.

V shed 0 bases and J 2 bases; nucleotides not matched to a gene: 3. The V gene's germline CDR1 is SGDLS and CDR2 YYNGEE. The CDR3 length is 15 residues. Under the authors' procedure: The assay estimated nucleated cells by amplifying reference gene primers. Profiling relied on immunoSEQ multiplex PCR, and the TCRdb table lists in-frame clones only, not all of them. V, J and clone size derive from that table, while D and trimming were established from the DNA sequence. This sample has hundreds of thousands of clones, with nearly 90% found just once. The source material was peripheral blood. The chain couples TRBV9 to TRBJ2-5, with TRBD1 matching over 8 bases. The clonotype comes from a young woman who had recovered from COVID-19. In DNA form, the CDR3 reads TGTGCCAGCAGCGTAGGACAGGGGACACAAGAGACCCAGTACTTC. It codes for CASSVGQGTQETQYF.